One and the same sample provided the 11 T cell receptor beta chains below, sequenced in a study of blood T cell repertoires in COVID-19. The repertoire was sequenced with immunoSEQ multiplex PCR; TCRdb's copy has only in-frame clones and lacks some. The data hold about 250,000 clones, with 83% observed a single time. The sample consisted of peripheral blood. The source is a human donor in a cohort sampled during active COVID-19.

The V call is TRBV6-4, the J call TRBJ1-4; 10 bases align to TRBD1. Germline CDR1 is MRHNA and CDR2 is SNTAGT. The CDR3 is made up of 14 amino acids. Trimming took 6 bases from V and 10 from J; bases not matched to a gene: 8. The CDR3 spells CASSSGQGFGKLFF. The CDR3 DNA follows: TGTGCCAGCAGCTCGGGACAGGGGTTTGGAAAACTGTTTTTT.

The gene calls are TRBV18 and TRBJ2-2; D unresolved. This CDR3 region has 14 residues. Trimming removed 3 bases at V and 5 bases at J, with 10 bases between. Germline CDR1 and CDR2: KGHSH and LQKENI. The CDR3 spells CASSPAGRTGELFF. DNA of the CDR3: TGTGCCAGCTCACCGGCAGGAAGGACCGGGGAGCTGTTTTTT.

This clone has more than one count but fewer than ten. This rearrangement joins TRBV2 to TRBJ1-5; 10 positions match TRBD1. The CDR3 is 15 amino acids. CDR1 is SNHLY, CDR2 FYNNEI, per germline. J lost 6 bases, V lost 3 bases, and 5 bases had no gene match. The chain's CDR3 is CASSEGQGIGQPQHF. CDR3 in DNA: TGTGCCAGCAGTGAGGGACAGGGGATCGGTCAGCCCCAGCATTTT. Supplemented by reference TRBV2 and TRBJ1-5, the full variable domain reads EPEVTQTPSHQVTQMGQEVILRCVPISNHLYFYWYRQILGQKVEFLVSFYNNEISEKSEIFDDQFSVERPDGSNFTLKIRSTKLEDSAMYFCASSEGQGIGQPQHFGDGTRLSIL.

This chain joins TRBV2 and TRBJ2-7; possibly TRBD1 for D (5 bases). Trimming left V 7 bases short and J 6 bases short, with 19 bases between. Germline CDR1 is SNHLY and CDR2 is FYNNEI. This CDR3 comprises 14 residues. The CDR3 is CASTETERLSEQYF. CDR3 DNA sequence: TGTGCCAGCACCGAGACAGAGAGATTGAGCGAGCAGTACTTC. Combining the CDR3 with reference TRBV2 and TRBJ2-7 gives the whole variable domain EPEVTQTPSHQVTQMGQEVILRCVPISNHLYFYWYRQILGQKVEFLVSFYNNEISEKSEIFDDQFSVERPDGSNFTLKIRSTKLEDSAMYFCASTETERLSEQYFGPGTRLTVT.

The chain combines TRBV18 with TRBJ2-2; 9 bases are shared with TRBD1. There are 16 residues in the CDR3. Per germline, CDR1 KGHSH and CDR2 LQKENI. With V trimmed by 5 bases and J by 5 bases, 9 bases remained unmatched. The CDR3 DNA is TGTGCCAGCTCATCCCTGACAGGGGGAAGGACCGGGGAGCTGTTTTTT. The encoded protein is CASSSLTGGRTGELFF.

The CDR3 region is CASSSLDYGYTF. The DNA for the CDR3 is TGTGCCAGCAGCTCCCTAGACTATGGCTACACCTTC. The chain has TRBV5-4 and TRBJ1-2; no definite D call. Germline assignment: CDR1 SGHNT and CDR2 YYREEE (reference sequence). V was trimmed by 3 bases and J by 3 bases, leaving 6 bases between them. The CDR3 sequence is 12 residues long.

This chain uses TRBV6-6 with TRBJ2-7, with 10 positions matching TRBD2. The germline CDR1 and CDR2 sequences are MNHNY and SVGAGI (reference sequence). V shed 2 bases, J shed 5 bases, and the junction held 3 bases outside the gene matches. The CDR3 contains 14 residues. The CDR3, as DNA: TGTGCCAGCAGTTACGTACTAGCGGGAAACGAGCAGTACTTC. Its translation: CASSYVLAGNEQYF.

This rearrangement joins TRBV4-2 to TRBJ2-1; 9 bases line up with TRBD1. The germline CDR1 and CDR2 sequences are LGHNA and YNFKEQ. The CDR3 covers 16 residues. V lost 6 bases to trimming and J lost 8 bases; unmatched junction nucleotides: 14. As DNA, the CDR3 is TGTGCCAGCAGGAAATCCGTAGGACAGGGGACGGATGAGCAGTTCTTC. Residues: CASRKSVGQGTDEQFF.

This rearrangement joins TRBV21-1 to TRBJ2-7; TRBD1, as called in the table, went unchecked against the DNA. TRBV21-1 is designated a pseudogene. The CDR3 contains 16 residues. CDR3 nucleotide sequence: TGTGCCAGCAGCAGCCTCGGCGGGACAGGGGGCGACGAGCAGTACTTC. Protein product: CASSSLGGTGGDEQYF.

V and J are TRBV18 and TRBJ2-7; D not certain. In germline, CDR1 is KGHSH, CDR2 LQKENI. The CDR3 totals 12 residues. The V end was cut by 2 bases, the J end by 4 bases, with 6 bases between. For the CDR3, the DNA is TGTGCCAGCTCACCATACGAGTACGAGCAGTACTTC. This codes for CASSPYEYEQYF.

This clone was observed a handful of times. The rearrangement joins TRBV5-1 to TRBJ2-2; 7 nucleotides match TRBD2. There are 17 residues in the CDR3. J gave up 1 base and V 0 bases, and 6 bases lay outside the gene matches. From germline, CDR1 is SGHRS and CDR2 YFSETQ. DNA of the CDR3: TGCGCCAGCAGCTTGGACCGGGGGGTACAGAACACCGGGGAGCTGTTTTTT. Translating gives CASSLDRGVQNTGELFF.